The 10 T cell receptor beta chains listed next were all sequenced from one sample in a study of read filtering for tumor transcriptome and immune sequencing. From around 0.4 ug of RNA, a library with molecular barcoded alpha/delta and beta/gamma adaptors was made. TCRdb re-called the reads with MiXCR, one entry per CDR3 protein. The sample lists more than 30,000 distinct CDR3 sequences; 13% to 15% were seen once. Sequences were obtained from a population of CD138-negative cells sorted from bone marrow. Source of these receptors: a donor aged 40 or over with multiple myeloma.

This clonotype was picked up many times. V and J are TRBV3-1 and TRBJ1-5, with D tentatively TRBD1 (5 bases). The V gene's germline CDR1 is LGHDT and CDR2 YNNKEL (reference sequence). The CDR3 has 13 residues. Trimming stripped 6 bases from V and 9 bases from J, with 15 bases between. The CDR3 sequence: CASSHRGGRPQHF. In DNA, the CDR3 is TGTGCCAGCAGTCACCGCGGGGGACGGCCCCAGCATTTT. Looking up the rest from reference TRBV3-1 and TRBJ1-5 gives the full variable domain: DTAVSQTPKYLVTQMGNDKSIKCEQNLGHDTMYWYKQDSKKFLKIMFSYNNKELIINETVPNRFSPKSPDKAHLNLHINSLELGDSAVYFCASSHRGGRPQHFGDGTRLSIL.

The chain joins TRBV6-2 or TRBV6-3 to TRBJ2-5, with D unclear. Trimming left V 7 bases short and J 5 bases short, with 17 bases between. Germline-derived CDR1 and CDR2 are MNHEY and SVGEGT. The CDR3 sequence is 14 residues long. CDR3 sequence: CASTRTGVGETQYF. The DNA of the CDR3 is TGTGCCAGCACAAGGACGGGTGTAGGCGAGACCCAGTACTTC.

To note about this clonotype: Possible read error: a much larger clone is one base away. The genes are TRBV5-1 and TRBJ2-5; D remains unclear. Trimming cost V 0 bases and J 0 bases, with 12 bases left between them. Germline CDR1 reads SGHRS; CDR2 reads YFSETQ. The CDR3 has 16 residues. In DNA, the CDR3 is TGCGCCAGCAGCTTGGGAGGCCGCCGGTACCAAGAGACCCAGTACTTC. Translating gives CASSLGGRRYQETQYF. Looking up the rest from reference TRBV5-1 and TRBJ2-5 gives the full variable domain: KAGVTQTPRYLIKTRGQQVTLSCSPISGHRSVSWYQQTPGQGLQFLFEYFSETQRNKGNFPGRFSGRQFSNSRSEMNVSTLELGDSALYLCASSLGGRRYQETQYFGPGTRLLVL.

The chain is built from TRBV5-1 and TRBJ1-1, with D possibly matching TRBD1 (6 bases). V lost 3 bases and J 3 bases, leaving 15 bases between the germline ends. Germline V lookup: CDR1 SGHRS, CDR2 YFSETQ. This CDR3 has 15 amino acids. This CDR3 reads CASSSGGGLYTEAFF. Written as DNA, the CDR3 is TGCGCCAGCAGCTCGGGTGGGGGCTTGTACACTGAAGCTTTCTTT.

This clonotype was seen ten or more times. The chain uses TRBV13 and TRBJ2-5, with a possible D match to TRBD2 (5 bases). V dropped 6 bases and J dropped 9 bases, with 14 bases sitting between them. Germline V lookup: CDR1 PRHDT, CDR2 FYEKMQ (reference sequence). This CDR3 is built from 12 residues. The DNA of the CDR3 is TGTGCCAGCAGATACCCCCCCGGGGCCCAGTACTTC. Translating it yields CASRYPPGAQYF.

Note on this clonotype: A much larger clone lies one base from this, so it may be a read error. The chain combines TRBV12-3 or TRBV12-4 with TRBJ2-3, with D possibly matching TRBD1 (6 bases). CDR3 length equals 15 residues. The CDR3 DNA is TGTGCCAGCAGTTTAGGGACAGTTGTCACAGGTACGCAGTATTTT. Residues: CASSLGTVVTGTQYF.

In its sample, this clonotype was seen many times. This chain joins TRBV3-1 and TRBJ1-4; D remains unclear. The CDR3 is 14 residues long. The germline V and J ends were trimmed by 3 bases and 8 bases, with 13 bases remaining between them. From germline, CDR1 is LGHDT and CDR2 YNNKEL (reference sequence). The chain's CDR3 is CASSQAGEDEKLFF. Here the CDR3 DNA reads TGTGCCAGCAGCCAGGCCGGGGAGGACGAAAAACTGTTTTTT.

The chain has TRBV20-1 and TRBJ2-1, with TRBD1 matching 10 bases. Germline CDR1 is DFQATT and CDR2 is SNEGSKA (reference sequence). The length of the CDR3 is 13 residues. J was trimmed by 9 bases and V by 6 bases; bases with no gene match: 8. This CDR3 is CSARTGGRVEQFF. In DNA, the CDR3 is TGCAGTGCCCGGACAGGGGGTAGAGTTGAGCAGTTCTTC.

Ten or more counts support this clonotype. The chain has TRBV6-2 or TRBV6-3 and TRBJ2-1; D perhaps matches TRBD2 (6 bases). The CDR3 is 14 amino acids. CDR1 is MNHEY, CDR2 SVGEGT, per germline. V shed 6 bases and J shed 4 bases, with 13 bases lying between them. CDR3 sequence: CASRPGLFYNEQFF. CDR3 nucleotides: TGTGCCAGCAGACCTGGACTATTTTACAATGAGCAGTTCTTC.

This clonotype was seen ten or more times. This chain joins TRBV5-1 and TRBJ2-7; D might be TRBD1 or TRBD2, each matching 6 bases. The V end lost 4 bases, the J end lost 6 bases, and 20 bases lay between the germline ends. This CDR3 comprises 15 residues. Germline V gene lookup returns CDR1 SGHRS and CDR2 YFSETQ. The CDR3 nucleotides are TGCGCCAGCAGCGGCAATTCGGGGGCGAAAGGCGAGCAGTACTTC. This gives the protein CASSGNSGAKGEQYF.